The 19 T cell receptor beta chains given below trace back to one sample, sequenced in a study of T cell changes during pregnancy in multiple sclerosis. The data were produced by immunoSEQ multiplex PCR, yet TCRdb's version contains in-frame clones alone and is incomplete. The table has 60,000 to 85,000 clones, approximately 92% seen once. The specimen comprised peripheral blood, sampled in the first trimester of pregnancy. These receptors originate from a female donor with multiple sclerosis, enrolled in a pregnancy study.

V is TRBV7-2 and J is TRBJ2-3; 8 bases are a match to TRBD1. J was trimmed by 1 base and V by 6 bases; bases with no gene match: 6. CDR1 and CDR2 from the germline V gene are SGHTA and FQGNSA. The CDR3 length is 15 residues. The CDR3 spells CASRFDRGGTDTQYF. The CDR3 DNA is TGTGCCAGCAGATTCGACAGGGGTGGCACAGATACGCAGTATTTT. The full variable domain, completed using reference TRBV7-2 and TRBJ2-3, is GAGVSQSPSNKVTEKGKDVELRCDPISGHTALYWYRQSLGQGLEFLIYFQGNSAPDKSGLPSDRFSAERTGGSVSTLTIQRTQQEDSAVYLCASRFDRGGTDTQYFGPGTRLTVL.

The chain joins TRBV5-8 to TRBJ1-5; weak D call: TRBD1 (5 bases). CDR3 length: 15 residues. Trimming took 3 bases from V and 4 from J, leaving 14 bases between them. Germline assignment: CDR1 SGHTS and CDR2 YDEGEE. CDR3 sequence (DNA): TGTGCCAGCAGCTCGGGACTCCAGAGGAATCAGCCCCAGCATTTT. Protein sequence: CASSSGLQRNQPQHF.

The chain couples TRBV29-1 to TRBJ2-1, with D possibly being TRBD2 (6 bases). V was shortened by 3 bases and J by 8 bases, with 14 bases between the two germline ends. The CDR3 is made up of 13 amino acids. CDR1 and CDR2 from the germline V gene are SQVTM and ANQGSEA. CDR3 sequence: CSVEGLPSDEQFF. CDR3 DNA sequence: TGCAGCGTTGAGGGACTCCCCTCGGATGAGCAGTTCTTC.

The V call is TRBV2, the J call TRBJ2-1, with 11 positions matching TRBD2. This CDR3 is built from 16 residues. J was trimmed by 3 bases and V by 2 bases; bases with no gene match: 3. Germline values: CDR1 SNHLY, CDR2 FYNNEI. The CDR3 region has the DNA TGTGCCAGCAGTGAACAGACTAGCGGGGTCTACAATGAGCAGTTCTTC. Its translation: CASSEQTSGVYNEQFF.

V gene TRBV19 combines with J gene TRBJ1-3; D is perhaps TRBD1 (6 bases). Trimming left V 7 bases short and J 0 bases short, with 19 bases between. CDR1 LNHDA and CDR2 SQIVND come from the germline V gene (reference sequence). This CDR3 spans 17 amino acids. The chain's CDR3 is CASTTTGGASSGNTIYF. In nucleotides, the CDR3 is TGTGCCAGTACCACCACGGGGGGGGCGAGCTCTGGAAACACCATATATTTT.

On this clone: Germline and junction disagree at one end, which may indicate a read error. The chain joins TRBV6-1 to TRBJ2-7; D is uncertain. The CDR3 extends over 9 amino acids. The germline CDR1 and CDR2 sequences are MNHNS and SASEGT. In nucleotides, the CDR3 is TGTGCCAGCAGAGCTCCTTTGTCATTC. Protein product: CASRAPLSF.

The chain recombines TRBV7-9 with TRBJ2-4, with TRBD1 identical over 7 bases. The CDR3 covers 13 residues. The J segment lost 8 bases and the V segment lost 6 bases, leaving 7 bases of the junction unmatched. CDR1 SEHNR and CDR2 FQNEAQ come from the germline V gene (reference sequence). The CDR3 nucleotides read TGTGCCAGCAGTGGGAAGGGGGCGGACATTCAGTACTTC. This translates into CASSGKGADIQYF.

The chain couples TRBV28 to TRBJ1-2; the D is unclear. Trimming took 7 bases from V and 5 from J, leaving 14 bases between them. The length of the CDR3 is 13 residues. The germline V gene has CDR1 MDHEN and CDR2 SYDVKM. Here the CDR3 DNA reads TGTGCCAGCAAACCTTCCGGGGTATATGGCTACACCTTC. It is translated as CASKPSGVYGYTF.

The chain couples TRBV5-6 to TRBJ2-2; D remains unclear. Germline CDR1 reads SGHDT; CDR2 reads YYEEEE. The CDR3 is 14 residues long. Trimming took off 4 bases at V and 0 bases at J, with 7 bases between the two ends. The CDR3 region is CASSLTSNTGELFF. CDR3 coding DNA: TGTGCCAGCAGCCTGACATCGAACACCGGGGAGCTGTTTTTT.

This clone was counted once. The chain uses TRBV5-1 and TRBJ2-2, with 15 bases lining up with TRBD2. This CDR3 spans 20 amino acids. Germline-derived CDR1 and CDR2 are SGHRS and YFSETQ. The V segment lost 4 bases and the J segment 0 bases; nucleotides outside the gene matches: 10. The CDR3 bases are TGCGCCAGCAGCCAGGGACTAGCGGGAGGATACCCCGCGAACACCGGGGAGCTGTTTTTT. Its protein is CASSQGLAGGYPANTGELFF.

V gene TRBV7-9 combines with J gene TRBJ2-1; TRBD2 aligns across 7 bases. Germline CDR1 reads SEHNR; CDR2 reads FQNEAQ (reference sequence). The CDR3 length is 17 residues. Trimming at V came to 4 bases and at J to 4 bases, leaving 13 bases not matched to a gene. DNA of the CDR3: TGTGCCAGCAGCTCCCCCCTCGGACTAGGGGAGTACAATGAGCAGTTCTTC. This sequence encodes CASSSPLGLGEYNEQFF.

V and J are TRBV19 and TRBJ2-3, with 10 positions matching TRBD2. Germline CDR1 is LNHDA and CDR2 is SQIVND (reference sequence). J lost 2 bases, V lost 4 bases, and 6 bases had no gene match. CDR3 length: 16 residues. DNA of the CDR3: TGTGCCAGTAGTAACGGACTAGCGGAGCACACAGATACGCAGTATTTT. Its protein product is CASSNGLAEHTDTQYF.

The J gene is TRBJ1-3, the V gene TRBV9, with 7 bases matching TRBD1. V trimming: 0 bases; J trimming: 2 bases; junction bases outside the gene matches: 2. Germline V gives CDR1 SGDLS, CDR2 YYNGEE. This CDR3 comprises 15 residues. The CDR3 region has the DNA TGTGCCAGCAGCGTAGAGACAGGGACTGGAAACACCATATATTTT. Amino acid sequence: CASSVETGTGNTIYF.

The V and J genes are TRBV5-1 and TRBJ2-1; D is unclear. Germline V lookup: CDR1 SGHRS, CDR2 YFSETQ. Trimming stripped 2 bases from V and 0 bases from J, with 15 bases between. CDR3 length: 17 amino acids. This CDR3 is CASSLTVATSSYNEQFF. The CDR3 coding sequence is TGCGCCAGCAGCTTAACCGTAGCAACCAGCTCCTACAATGAGCAGTTCTTC. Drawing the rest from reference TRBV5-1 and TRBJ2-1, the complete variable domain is KAGVTQTPRYLIKTRGQQVTLSCSPISGHRSVSWYQQTPGQGLQFLFEYFSETQRNKGNFPGRFSGRQFSNSRSEMNVSTLELGDSALYLCASSLTVATSSYNEQFFGPGTRLTVL.

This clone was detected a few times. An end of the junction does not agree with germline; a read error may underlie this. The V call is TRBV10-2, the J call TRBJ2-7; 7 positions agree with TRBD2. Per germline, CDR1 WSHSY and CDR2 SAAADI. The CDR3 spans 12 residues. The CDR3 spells CASKVPWGGYSF. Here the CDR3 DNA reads TGCGCCAGCAAGGTCCCCTGGGGGGGTTATTCCTTC.

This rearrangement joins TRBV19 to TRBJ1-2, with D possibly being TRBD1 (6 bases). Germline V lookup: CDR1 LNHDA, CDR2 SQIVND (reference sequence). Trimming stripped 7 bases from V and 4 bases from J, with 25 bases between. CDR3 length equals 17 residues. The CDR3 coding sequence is TGTGCCAGTATCGATCAGGACGAGGGGGAGAGTGGCTATGGCTACACCTTC. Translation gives CASIDQDEGESGYGYTF.

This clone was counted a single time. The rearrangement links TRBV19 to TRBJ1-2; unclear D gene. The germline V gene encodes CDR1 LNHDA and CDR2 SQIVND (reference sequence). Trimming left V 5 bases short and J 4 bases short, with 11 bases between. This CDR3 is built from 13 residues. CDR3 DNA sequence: TGTGCCAGTAGTGATCCTGGGAGCTATGGCTACACCTTC. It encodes CASSDPGSYGYTF. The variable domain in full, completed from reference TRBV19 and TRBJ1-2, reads DGGITQSPKYLFRKEGQNVTLSCEQNLNHDAMYWYRQDPGQGLRLIYYSQIVNDFQKGDIAEGYSVSREKKESFPLTVTSAQKNPTAFYLCASSDPGSYGYTFGSGTRLTVV.

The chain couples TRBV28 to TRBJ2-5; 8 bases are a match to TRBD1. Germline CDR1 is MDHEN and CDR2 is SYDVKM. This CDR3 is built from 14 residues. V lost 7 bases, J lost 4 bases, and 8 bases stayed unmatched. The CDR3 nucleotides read TGTGCCAGCATTCAGGACAGGGTAGGAGAGACCCAGTACTTC. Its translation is CASIQDRVGETQYF. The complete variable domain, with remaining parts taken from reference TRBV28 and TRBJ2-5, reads DVKVTQSSRYLVKRTGEKVFLECVQDMDHENMFWYRQDPGLGLRLIYFSYDVKMKEKGDIPEGYSVSREKKERFSLILESASTNQTSMYLCASIQDRVGETQYFGPGTRLLVL.

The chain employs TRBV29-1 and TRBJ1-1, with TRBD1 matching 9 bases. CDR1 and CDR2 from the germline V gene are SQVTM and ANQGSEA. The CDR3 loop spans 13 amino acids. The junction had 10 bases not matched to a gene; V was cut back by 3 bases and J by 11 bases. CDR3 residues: CSVDLGQGLRAFF. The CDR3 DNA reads TGCAGCGTTGATTTGGGACAGGGACTTAGGGCTTTCTTT.